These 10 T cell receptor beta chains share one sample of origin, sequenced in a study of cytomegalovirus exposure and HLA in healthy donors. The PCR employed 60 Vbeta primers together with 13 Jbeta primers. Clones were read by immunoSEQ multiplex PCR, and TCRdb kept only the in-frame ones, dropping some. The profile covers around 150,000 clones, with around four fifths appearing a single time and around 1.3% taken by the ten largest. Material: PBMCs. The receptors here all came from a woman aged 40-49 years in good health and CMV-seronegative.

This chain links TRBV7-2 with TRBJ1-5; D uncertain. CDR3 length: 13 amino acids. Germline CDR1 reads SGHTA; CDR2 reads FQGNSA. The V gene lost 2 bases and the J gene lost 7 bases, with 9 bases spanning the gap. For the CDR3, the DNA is TGTGCCAGCAGCTTACGGGAAGTCCAGCCCCAGCATTTT. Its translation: CASSLREVQPQHF.

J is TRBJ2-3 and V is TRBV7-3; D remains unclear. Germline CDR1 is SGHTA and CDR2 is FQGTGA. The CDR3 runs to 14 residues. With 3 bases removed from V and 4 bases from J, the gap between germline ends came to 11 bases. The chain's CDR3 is CASSFGRQPDTQYF. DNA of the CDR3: TGTGCCAGCAGCTTCGGTCGCCAACCAGATACGCAGTATTTT. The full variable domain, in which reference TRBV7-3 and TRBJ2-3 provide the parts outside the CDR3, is GAGVSQTPSNKVTEKGKYVELRCDPISGHTALYWYRQSLGQGPEFLIYFQGTGAADDSGLPNDRFFAVRPEGSVSTLKIQRTERGDSAVYLCASSFGRQPDTQYFGPGTRLTVL.

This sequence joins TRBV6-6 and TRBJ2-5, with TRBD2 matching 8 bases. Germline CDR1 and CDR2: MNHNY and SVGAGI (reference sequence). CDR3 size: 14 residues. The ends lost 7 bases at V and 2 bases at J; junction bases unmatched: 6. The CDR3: CASTSAGAQETQYF. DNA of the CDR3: TGTGCCAGCACCTCAGCGGGGGCTCAAGAGACCCAGTACTTC.

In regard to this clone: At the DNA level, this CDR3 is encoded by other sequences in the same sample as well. DNA of the CDR3: TGCAGCGCTACTAGCGGGAGGGCTCACGGGGAGCTGTTTTTT. Translating gives CSATSGRAHGELFF. The V call is TRBV29-1, the J call TRBJ2-2; 13 positions match TRBD2. This CDR3 is 14 amino acids long. Germline CDR1 reads SQVTM; CDR2 reads ANQGSEA. The V segment lost 7 bases and the J segment 7 bases; nucleotides outside the gene matches: 6.

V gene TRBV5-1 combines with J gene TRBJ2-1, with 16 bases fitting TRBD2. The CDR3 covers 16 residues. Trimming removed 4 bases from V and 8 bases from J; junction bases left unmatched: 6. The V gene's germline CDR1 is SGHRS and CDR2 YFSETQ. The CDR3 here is CASSPSGTSGGDEQFF. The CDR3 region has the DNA TGCGCCAGCAGCCCCTCCGGGACTAGCGGGGGGGATGAGCAGTTCTTC.

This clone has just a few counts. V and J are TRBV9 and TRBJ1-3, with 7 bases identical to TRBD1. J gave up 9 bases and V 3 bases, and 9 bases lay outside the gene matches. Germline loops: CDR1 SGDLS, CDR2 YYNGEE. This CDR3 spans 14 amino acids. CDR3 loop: CASSARDRGATIYF. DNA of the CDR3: TGTGCCAGCAGCGCCCGGGACAGAGGGGCCACCATATATTTT.

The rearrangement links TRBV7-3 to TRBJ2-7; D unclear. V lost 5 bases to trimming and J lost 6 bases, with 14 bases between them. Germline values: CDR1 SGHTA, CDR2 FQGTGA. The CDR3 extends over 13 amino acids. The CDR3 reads CASSPSPIGEQYF. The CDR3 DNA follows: TGTGCCAGCAGCCCCTCCCCAATCGGCGAGCAGTACTTC.

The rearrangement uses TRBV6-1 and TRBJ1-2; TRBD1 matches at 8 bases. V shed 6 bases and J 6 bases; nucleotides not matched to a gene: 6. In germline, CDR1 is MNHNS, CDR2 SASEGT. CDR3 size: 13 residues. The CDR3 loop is CASSLTGEDGYTF. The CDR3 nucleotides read TGTGCCAGCAGCTTGACAGGGGAGGATGGCTACACCTTC.

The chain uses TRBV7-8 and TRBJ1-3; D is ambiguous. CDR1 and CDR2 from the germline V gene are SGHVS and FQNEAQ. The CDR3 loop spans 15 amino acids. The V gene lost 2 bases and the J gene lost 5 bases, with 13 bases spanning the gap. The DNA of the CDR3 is TGTGCCAGCAGCTTAACGGACGGAGGCAGAAACACCATATATTTT. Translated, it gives CASSLTDGGRNTIYF.

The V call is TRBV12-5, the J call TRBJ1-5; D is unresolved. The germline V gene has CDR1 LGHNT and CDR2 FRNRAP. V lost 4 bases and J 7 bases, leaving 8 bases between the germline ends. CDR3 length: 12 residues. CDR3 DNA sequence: TGTGCTAGTGGTTCCCGGGGACAGCCCCAGCATTTT. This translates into CASGSRGQPQHF.